Sequencing of this T cell receptor (beta chain) was carried out in a study of naive and memory T cell subsets (dated by TCRdb to about 2017). Study-wide context: The figure summarizing the skin biopsy and whole blood samples listed around ten blood donors, 7 tuberculin skin test biopsies and 3 saline control biopsies. PCR2 was typically run as a SYBR Green qPCR and stopped at a set threshold, although low-input samples could use end-point PCR of about 6 cycles instead. Summary of the overall study and its limitations: The potential sensitivity of the RNA-based method to TCR transcript changes with T cell activation and differentiation was acknowledged.

The study described a robust, sensitive protocol for amplifying, sequencing and analyzing TCRs, using 3' ligation of a UMI-containing oligonucleotide to TCR cDNA. Whole blood analysis involved drawing roughly 2.5 ml of peripheral blood from adult healthy volunteers into Tempus tubes and then extracting RNA following the manufacturer's instructions. Total RNA, without cell sorting, was DNase treated with RQ1 DNase before reverse transcription, targeting roughly 1 to 1000 ng input. Libraries were prepared from skin biopsies and whole blood to test how robust the pipeline was in samples where T cells are a minority population. Libraries were made using UMI-ligation and nested PCR. Four rounds of PCR, run with the SP2 primer together with nested alpha and beta constant region primers, were used to amplify the ligated cDNA. For the blood and skin samples, TCR RNA was reverse transcribed with SuperScript IV using primers for the alpha and beta constant regions. Using T4 RNA ligase 1, an oligonucleotide carrying both the Illumina SP2 primer and a UMI was ligated onto the 3' end of the cDNA. To prevent hairpin formation, the 12-nucleotide UMI was made up of two random hexamers with an eight-base spacer between them. From the second PCR onward, TCR alpha and beta chain libraries were processed separately and dual indexed for multiplexing. After pooling, the indexed libraries were analyzed by capillary electrophoresis and sequenced on either an Illumina MiSeq or NextSeq. PhiX DNA at roughly 4.5-7.5% was added to the libraries to raise base diversity and improve cluster recognition. The authors' pipeline ran thus. Demultiplexor extracted UMIs from read 2, combined them with read 1 TCR sequence, and split reads by sample indices. V and J genes and V-J junctions were identified by Decombinator, and each TCR was assigned a five-part identifier that included V and J deletions. Collapsinator relied on UMIs to correct both sequencing errors and PCR amplification heterogeneity, producing a UMI-based abundance for each TCR. CDR3Translator converted identifiers to nucleotide sequence, translated to amino acids, and extracted CDR3 regions using terminal motifs. After normalization to the amount of input RNA, error-corrected alpha and beta TCR counts from blood and skin were compared. TCRdb ran its own pipeline on the public reads, namely fastp trimming at Q25 and MiXCR clone calling, and kept in-frame beta chains. CDR3 protein sequences are deduplicated, and each keeps its most common genes and DNA. V and J calls and clone size were set by TCRdb, not the authors. This sample comprises over 20,000 distinct CDR3 sequences, under 6.5% of them detected only once. 7.4% of the sample comes from the top ten.

This clonotype was recorded at least ten times. Which antigen it targets is not known. No base qualities exist here, and no much larger clone lies one base off it. The CDR3 has 14 amino acids, counting the end cysteine and phenylalanine. Just the 42-base CDR3 DNA is kept, in frame starting at base 1. Sequences ENHRY (CDR1) and SYGVKD (CDR2) are obtained from the germline V gene. The germline V and J ends show losses of 10 bases and 4 bases respectively, and no gene match explains 8 bases of the junction. The sequencing input was blood. The rearranged segments are TRBV10-3 and TRBJ2-1, and TRBD1 aligns with 9 junction nucleotides. The TCR was taken from an adult in good health. The CDR3 region has the sequence CASSGTGMYNEQFF. The DNA is as follows: TGTGCCAGCTCCGGGACAGGGATGTACAATGAGCAGTTCTTC.